This entry is about one T cell receptor (beta chain). Its antigen is not identified. The data originate from a study of a mutant IDH1 vaccine in newly diagnosed glioma. Study overall: In some groups vaccination began 4-6 weeks post-radiotherapy; others received it with temozolomide. Study-wide results and limits: Among patients, roughly 93% showed immune responses induced by the vaccine.

As to time point: week 35, safety follow-up. Every single dose of the vaccine, 300 ug of mutant IDH1 20-mer peptide, came with topical imiquimod. In weeks 1, 3, 5, 7, 11, 15, 19 and 23, patients were vaccinated. This CDR3 has 16 amino acids. V shed 0 bases, J shed 5 bases, and the junction held 9 bases outside the gene matches. Germline V gives CDR1 KGHSH, CDR2 LQKENI. The table came from immunoSEQ multiplex PCR; TCRdb's copy has only in-frame clones and leaves some out. The sample yields 50,000 to 70,000 clones, around 74% seen once. Sequencing used PBMCs, obtained from a glioma patient whose treatment included an IDH1 peptide vaccine. The sequence derives from a man aged 45-65 years with glioma. The chain combines TRBV18 with TRBJ2-7; TRBD2 aligns across 8 bases. CDR3 sequence reads: CASSPPSVAGLHEQYF. The CDR3 DNA follows: TGTGCCAGCTCACCACCGTCAGTAGCGGGGTTGCACGAGCAGTACTTC.